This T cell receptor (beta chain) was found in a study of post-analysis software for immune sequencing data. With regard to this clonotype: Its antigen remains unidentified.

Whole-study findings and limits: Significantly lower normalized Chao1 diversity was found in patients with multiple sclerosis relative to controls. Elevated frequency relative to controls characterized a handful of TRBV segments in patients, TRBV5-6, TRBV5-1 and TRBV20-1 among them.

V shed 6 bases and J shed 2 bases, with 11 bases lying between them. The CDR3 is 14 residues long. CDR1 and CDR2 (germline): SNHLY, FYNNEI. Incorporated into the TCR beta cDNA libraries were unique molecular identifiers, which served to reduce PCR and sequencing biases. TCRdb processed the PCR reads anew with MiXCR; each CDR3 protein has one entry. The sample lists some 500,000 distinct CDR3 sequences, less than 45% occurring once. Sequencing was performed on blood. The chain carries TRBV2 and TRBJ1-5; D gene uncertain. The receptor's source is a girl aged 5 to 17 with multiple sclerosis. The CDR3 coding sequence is TGTGCCAGCAGATTTCGGGAGGGCAATCAGCCCCAGCATTTT. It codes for CASRFREGNQPQHF.